This T cell receptor beta chain was found in a study of T cells in Graves' hyperthyroidism and ophthalmopathy (dated by TCRdb to about 2019). Turning to the overall study: Peripheral blood was sampled at the time of initial diagnosis, prior to any treatment. The study also compared thyroid tissue and blood T-cell repertoires from over 5 Graves' hyperthyroidism patients. TCR Vbeta CDR3 sequencing of roughly 140 peripheral blood samples (around 45 ophthalmopathy, about 75 hyperthyroidism and around 17 progressor patients) is reported in the paper. An independent validation cohort of 18 to 20 hyperthyroidism patients and about 16 patients who later progressed to ophthalmopathy tested prospective prediction of ophthalmopathy. After blood sampling, hyperthyroidism patients were treated with methimazole at a starting dose of 30 mg daily, and ophthalmopathy patients were treated with high-dose intravenous methylprednisolone. A discovery cohort of around 100 patients, fewer than 50 with Graves' ophthalmopathy and under 60 with stable Graves' hyperthyroidism, was used to find distinguishing TCR V-J signatures. For training and testing, the 100 patients in the discovery cohort were randomly divided in a 7:3 ratio. What the research found in general, with its limitations: No statistical method was used to fix the sample size in advance, and group allocation was not hidden from the investigators. Most expanded thyroid clonotypes (frequency above 0.001) were also detected in blood, a finding suggesting that blood repertoires may reflect thyroid immune responses. In validation, progression to ophthalmopathy was predicted by the model with 65% to 71% sensitivity and around 76% specificity, a median of approximately 7.1 months before onset. A 13 V-J signature model separated ophthalmopathy from stable hyperthyroidism, with over 85% sensitivity and roughly 81% specificity in cross-validation and 80%/75% in testing.

The CDR3 spans 15 residues, from the cysteine through the phenylalanine. Only the CDR3 DNA stays, 45 bases, in frame from base 1. V is cut back by 5 bases and J by 9 bases, with 15 bases in the junction unmatched. Reading the germline V gene gives CDR1 MNHNS and CDR2 SASEGT. A patient counted as having stable Graves' hyperthyroidism if no progression to ophthalmopathy occurred over 18 months of follow-up. The hyperthyroidism patients were between 18 and 65 years old and newly diagnosed, with a disease duration of less than 2 months. The study excluded patients with uncontrolled infections, other autoimmune diseases, pregnancy or lactation. Diagnoses were established on the basis of clinical symptoms, serum thyroxine and TRAb, thyroid ultrasound, and orbital computed tomography. PBMCs were isolated from more than 8 ml of fresh peripheral blood by Ficoll-Paque density gradient centrifugation. Total RNA was extracted using Trizol reagent, and RNA quality was assessed on an Agilent 2100 Bioanalyzer.

At least ten counts were recorded for this clonotype. Its target antigen remains unknown. Base qualities were left out, and no much larger clone turns up one base away. The TCR beta CDR3 regions were amplified from RNA transcripts. For the first round of RT-PCR on the TCR CDR3, the HTBI primer set was used together with the Qiagen OneStep RT-PCR kit. A second multiplex PCR round built the libraries, followed by size selection and purification. The libraries were sequenced on an Illumina HiSeq2000 using paired-end 100 bp reads. Per the authors' processing: SOAPnuke was used to process the raw data, removing reads that contained adapters or uncalled bases, had a mean Phred below 15, or lacked an exact match to the constant primer or identifier. High-quality paired reads were merged with COPE v1.2.5, and unique nucleotide sequences were defined as clonotypes. Clonotypes were aligned to IMGT TRBV, TRBD and TRBJ reference segments using MiTCR v1.1. The analysis included only V-J combinations with a frequency above 0.0001, which together covered approximately 99% of the repertoires. The TCS score was defined as the ratio of F50 (clonal expansion) to E x V (chaos), calculated using BLOSUM62-based TCRdist between CDR3 peptides within each V-J. Welch's t-statistics and random forest reduced some 510 V-J features to roughly 13, which were used in a naive Bayes classifier (R e1071). TCRdb redid the processing of the public reads, applying fastp at Q25 and MiXCR, and retained in-frame beta chains. Rows merge per CDR3 protein into single entries with the most common DNA and genes. TCRdb's processing, not the authors' own work, is the source of the V and J calls. The sample data list around 450,000 distinct CDR3 sequences, and approximately 15% of these were observed just once. Almost 8% of the sample is in the top ten clones.

The clonotype was recovered from a woman aged 18-30 years with Graves' hyperthyroidism. The sequencing input was blood. The chain is made from TRBV6-1 and TRBJ1-2; 7 nucleotides in the junction match TRBD1. The CDR3 here reads CASSFARGGPLRYTF. The nucleotides are TGTGCCAGCAGTTTCGCCAGGGGGGGCCCTCTACGCTACACCTTC.